A selection of T cell receptor beta chains follows, all from one sample in a study of blood T cell repertoires in COVID-19. The data were produced by immunoSEQ multiplex PCR, yet TCRdb's version contains in-frame clones alone and is incomplete. This sample carries 200,000 to 250,000 clones, 70% to 90% of them seen once, and the ten largest clones take more than 10%. The sequencing input was peripheral blood. These receptor sequences come from a human donor in a cohort sampled during active COVID-19. CDR3s include the opening cysteine and the closing phenylalanine or tryptophan. Only some rows state a clone size, as once, few, many or a class for expanded clones.

TRBV6-2/TRBV6-3	NA	TRBJ2-5	CASSQGETQYF
TRBV28	few	TRBJ1-2	CASSSTGSQGRGYGYTF
TRBV5-1	NA	TRBJ2-1	CASRWTSGSGDEQFF
TRBV6-1	NA	TRBJ1-5	CASSEPPGQGNHF
TRBV5-6	NA	TRBJ1-1	CASSSLREVNTEAFF
TRBV5-4	NA	TRBJ2-2	CASSLGGRGTGELFF
TRBV4-3	NA	TRBJ2-2	CASSQGTGFNTGELFF
TRBV24-1	NA	TRBJ2-2	CATSDVKAVAGNTGELFF
TRBV5-4	once	TRBJ2-2	CASSLVGENTGELFF
TRBV9	NA	TRBJ1-2	CASSVGQYGYTF
TRBV6-5	NA	TRBJ1-1	CASRPSREFGTEAFF
TRBV24-1	NA	TRBJ1-5	CATARGAGQPQHF
TRBV2	many	TRBJ2-5	CASSGLGRTSGGQETQYF
TRBV19	NA	TRBJ2-3	CASSMGARRDTQYF
TRBV30	NA	TRBJ1-6	CAWSGPGQGTRGRSPLHF
TRBV5-1	NA	TRBJ1-1	CASSLVQGQNEAFF
TRBV28	NA	TRBJ1-1	CASRRTGMPEAFF
TRBV2	NA	TRBJ1-5	CASSGGYSNQPQHF
TRBV2	few	TRBJ1-5	CASRAQGGNQPQHF
TRBV7-2	NA	TRBJ2-3	CASSPQAGTDTQYF
TRBV5-1	few	TRBJ1-1	CASSLEADMNTEAFF
TRBV14	NA	TRBJ2-1	CASSQLAGRNNEQFF
TRBV2	NA	TRBJ2-7	CASGLGGYEQYF
TRBV29-1	NA	TRBJ2-1	CSVDTSLEGEQFF
TRBV5-6	NA	TRBJ1-1	CASSLRRGSNTEAFF
TRBV9	NA	TRBJ2-1	CASSSLAGGYNEQFF
TRBV7-7	few	TRBJ2-2	CASSLDLASGGNTGELFF
TRBV7-2	NA	TRBJ2-3	CASTPGLGSDTQYF
TRBV3-1/TRBV3-2	NA	TRBJ2-1	CASSQVREQFF
TRBV24-1	NA	TRBJ1-2	CATSGPDRATLGGYTF
TRBV5-6	NA	TRBJ1-3	CASSLRGKRDTIYF
TRBV4-1	NA	TRBJ2-2	CASSRSGTKNTGELFF
TRBV18	NA	TRBJ1-2	CASSPTGDYGYTF
TRBV27	NA	TRBJ2-1	CASSFSTGPYNEQFF
TRBV7-2	NA	TRBJ2-7	CASSSTDTYEQYF
TRBV5-4	NA	TRBJ2-1	CANRRREGEDEQFF
TRBV3-1/TRBV3-2	NA	TRBJ1-2	CASTLNSSTGGIYGYTF
TRBV15	once	TRBJ2-7	CATSRDWDRGQSYEQYF
TRBV3-1/TRBV3-2	NA	TRBJ1-3	CASSPRDRNSGNTIYF
TRBV4-2	NA	TRBJ1-2	CASSQDKTGIYGYTF
TRBV3-1/TRBV3-2	NA	TRBJ1-5	CASSQGRQPQHF
TRBV18	NA	TRBJ1-6	CASSRGTGSSSPLHF
TRBV7-2	NA	TRBJ2-4	CASTAHPAKNIQYF
TRBV7-2	NA	TRBJ1-3	CASSLQTGDTIYF
TRBV18	once	TRBJ2-3	CASSPLVTGDTDTQYF
TRBV13	once	TRBJ2-5	CASSLEGGETQYF
TRBV5-1	NA	TRBJ1-1	CASSLYTDMNTEAFF
TRBV5-5	NA	TRBJ1-1	CASNSRRGNTEAFF